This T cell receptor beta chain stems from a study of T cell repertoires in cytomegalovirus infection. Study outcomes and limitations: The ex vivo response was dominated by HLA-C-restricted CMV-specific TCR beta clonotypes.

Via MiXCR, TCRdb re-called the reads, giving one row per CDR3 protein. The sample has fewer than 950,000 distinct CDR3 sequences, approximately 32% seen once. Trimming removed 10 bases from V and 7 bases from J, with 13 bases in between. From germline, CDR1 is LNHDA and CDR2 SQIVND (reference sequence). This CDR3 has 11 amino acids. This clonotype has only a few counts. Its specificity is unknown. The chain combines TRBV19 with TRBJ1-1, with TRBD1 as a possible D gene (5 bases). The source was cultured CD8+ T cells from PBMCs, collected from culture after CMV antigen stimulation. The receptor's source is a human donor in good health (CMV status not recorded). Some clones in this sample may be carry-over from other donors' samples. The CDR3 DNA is TGTGCCACCACGGGGGATCTTGAAGCTTTCTTT. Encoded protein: CATTGDLEAFF.